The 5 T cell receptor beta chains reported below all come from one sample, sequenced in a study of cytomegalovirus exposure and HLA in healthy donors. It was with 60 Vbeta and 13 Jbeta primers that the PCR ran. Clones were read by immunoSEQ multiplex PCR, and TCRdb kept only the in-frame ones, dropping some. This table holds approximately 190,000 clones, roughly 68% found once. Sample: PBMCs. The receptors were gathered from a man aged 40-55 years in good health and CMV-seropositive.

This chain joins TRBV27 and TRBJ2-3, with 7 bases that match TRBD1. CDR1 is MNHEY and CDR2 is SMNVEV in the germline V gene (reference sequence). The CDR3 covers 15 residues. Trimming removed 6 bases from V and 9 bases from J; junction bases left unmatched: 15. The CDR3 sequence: CASREQGPVVETQYF. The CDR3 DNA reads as TGTGCCAGCAGGGAACAGGGGCCCGTGGTTGAGACGCAGTATTTT.

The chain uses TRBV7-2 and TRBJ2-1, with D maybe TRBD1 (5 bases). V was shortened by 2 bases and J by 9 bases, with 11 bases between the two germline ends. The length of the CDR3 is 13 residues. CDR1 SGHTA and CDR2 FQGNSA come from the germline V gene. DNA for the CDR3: TGTGCCAGCAGCTTACCGAACAGGTTTGAGCAGTTCTTC. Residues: CASSLPNRFEQFF.

The CDR3 sequence: CASSFSGTGNSPLHF. CDR3 DNA sequence: TGTGCCAGCAGTTTCTCCGGGACAGGGAATTCACCCCTCCACTTT. The chain joins TRBV27 to TRBJ1-6, with 9 bases lining up with TRBD1. From germline, CDR1 is MNHEY and CDR2 SMNVEV (reference sequence). Trimming took 3 bases from V and 7 from J; bases not matched to a gene: 4. There are 15 residues in the CDR3.

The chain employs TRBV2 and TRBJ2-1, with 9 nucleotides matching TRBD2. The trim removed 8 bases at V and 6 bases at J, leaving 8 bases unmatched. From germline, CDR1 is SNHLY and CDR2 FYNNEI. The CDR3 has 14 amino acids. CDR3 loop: CASRSGRGGNEQFF. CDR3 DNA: TGTGCCAGCCGTAGCGGGAGAGGAGGCAATGAGCAGTTCTTC.

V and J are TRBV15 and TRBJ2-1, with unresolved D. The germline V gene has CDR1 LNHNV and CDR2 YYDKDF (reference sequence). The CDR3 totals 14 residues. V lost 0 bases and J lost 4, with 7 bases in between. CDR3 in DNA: TGTGCCACCAGCAGAGATCTTAGTTACAATGAGCAGTTCTTC. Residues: CATSRDLSYNEQFF.